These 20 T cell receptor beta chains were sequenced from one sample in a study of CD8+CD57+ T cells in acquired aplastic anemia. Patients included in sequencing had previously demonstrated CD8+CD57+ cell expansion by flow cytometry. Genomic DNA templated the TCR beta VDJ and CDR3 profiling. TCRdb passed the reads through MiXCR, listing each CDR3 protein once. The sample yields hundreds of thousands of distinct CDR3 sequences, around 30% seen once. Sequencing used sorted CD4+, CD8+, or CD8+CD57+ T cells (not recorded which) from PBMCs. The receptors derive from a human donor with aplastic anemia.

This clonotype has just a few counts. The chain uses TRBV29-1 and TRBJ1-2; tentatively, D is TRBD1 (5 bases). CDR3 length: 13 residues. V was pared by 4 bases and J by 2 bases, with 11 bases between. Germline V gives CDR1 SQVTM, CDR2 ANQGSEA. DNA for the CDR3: TGCAGCGTTGCTGTAGGGGTGAACTATGGCTACACCTTC. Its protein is CSVAVGVNYGYTF.

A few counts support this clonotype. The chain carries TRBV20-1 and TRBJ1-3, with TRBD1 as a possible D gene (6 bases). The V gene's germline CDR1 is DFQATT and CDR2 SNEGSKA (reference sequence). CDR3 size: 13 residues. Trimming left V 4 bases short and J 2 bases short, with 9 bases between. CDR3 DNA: TGCAGTGCTAAAGAGGGGGCTGGAAACACCATATATTTT. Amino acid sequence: CSAKEGAGNTIYF.

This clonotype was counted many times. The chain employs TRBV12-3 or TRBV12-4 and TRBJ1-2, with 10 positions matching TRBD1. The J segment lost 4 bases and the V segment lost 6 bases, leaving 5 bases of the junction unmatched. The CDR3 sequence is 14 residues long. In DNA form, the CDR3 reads TGTGCCAGCAGCACGGGACAGGGGAGCTATGGCTACACCTTC. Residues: CASSTGQGSYGYTF.

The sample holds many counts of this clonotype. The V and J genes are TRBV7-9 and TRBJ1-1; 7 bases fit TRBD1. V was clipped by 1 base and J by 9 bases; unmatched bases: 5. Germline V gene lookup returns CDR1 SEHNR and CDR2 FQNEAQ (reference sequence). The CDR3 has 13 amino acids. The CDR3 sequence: CASSLVRDSKAFF. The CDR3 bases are TGTGCCAGCAGCTTAGTACGGGACAGCAAAGCTTTCTTT.

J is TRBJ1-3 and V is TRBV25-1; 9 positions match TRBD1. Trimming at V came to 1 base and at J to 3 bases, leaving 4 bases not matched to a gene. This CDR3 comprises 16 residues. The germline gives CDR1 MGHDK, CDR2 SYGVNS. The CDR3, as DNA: TGTGCCAGCAGTGAATCCCTGGGACAGGGTGGAAACACCATATATTTT. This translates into CASSESLGQGGNTIYF.

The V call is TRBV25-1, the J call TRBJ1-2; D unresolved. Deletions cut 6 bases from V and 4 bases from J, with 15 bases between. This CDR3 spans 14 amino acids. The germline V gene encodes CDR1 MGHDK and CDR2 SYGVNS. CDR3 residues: CASRRAAAVYGYTF. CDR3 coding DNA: TGTGCCAGCAGGCGGGCAGCTGCTGTCTATGGCTACACCTTC.

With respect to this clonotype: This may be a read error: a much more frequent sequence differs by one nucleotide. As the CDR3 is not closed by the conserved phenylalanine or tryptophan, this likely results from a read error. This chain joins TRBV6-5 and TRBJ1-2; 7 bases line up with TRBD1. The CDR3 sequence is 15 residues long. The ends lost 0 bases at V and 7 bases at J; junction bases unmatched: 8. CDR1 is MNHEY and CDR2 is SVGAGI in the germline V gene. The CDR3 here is CASSYSKTGQLGYTL. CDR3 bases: TGTGCCAGCAGTTACTCGAAGACGGGACAGCTTGGCTACACCCTC.

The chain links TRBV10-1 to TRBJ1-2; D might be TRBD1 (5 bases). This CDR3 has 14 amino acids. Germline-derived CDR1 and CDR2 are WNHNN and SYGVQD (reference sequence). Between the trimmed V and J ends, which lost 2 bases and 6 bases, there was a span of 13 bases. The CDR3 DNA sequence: TGCGCCAGCAGTGAGGACCAGGGTGACCATGGCTACACCTTC. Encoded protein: CASSEDQGDHGYTF.

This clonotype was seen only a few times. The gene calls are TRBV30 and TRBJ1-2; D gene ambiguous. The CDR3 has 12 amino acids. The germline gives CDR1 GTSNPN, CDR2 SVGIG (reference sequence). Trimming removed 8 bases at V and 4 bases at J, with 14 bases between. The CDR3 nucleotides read TGTGCCGAACAAAACCAAGCCTATGGCTACACCTTC. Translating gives CAEQNQAYGYTF.

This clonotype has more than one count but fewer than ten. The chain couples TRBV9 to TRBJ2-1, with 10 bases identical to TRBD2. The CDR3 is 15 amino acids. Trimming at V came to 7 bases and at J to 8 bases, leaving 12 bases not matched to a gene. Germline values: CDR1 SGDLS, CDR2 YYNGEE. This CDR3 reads CASDLSGTSEDEQFF. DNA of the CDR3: TGTGCCAGCGACCTTTCCGGGACTAGCGAGGATGAGCAGTTCTTC.

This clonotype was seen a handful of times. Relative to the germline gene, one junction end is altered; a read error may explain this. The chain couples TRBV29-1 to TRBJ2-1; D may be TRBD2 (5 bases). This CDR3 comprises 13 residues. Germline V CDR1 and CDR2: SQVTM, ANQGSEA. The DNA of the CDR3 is TGCAGCGTGGACCGAACGGGGTCCAATGAGCAGCTCTTC. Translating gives CSVDRTGSNEQLF.

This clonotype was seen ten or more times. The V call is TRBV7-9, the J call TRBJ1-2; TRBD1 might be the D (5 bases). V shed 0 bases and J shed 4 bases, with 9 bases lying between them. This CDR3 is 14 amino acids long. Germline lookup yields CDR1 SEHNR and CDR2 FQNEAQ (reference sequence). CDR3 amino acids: CASSLAETAYGYTF. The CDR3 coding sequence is TGTGCCAGCAGCTTAGCGGAGACAGCCTATGGCTACACCTTC.

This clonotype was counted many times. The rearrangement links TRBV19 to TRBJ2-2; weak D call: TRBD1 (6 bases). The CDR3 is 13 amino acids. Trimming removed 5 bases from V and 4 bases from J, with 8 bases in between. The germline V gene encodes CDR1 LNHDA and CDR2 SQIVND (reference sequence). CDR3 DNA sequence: TGTGCCAGTAGTCGACAGGTCACCGGGGAGCTGTTTTTT. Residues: CASSRQVTGELFF. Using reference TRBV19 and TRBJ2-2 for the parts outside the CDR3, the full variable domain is DGGITQSPKYLFRKEGQNVTLSCEQNLNHDAMYWYRQDPGQGLRLIYYSQIVNDFQKGDIAEGYSVSREKKESFPLTVTSAQKNPTAFYLCASSRQVTGELFFGEGSRLTVL.

CDR3 in DNA: TGCGACATCCGGGGGGGCCTCCACGAGCAGTACTTC. Amino acid sequence: CDIRGGLHEQYF. The rearrangement links TRBV5-1 to TRBJ2-7; 8 bases match TRBD2. The length of the CDR3 is 12 residues. Germline CDR1 SGHRS, CDR2 YFSETQ. Full variable domain (outside the CDR3, taken from reference TRBV5-1 and TRBJ2-7): KAGVTQTPRYLIKTRGQQVTLSCSPISGHRSVSWYQQTPGQGLQFLFEYFSETQRNKGNFPGRFSGRQFSNSRSEMNVSTLELGDSALYLCDIRGGLHEQYFGPGTRLTVT.

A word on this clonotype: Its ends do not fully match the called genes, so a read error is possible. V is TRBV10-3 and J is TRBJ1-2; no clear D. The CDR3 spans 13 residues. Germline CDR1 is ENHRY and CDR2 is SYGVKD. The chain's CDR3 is CASSLTRNYGYTF. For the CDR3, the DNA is TGTGCCAGCAGTCTAACCAGGAACTATGGCTACACCTTC.

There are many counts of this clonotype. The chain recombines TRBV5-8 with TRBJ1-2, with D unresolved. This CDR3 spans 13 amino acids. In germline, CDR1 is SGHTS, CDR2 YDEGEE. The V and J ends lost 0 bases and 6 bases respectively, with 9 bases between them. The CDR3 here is CASSLEGWDGYTF. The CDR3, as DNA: TGTGCCAGCAGCTTGGAAGGGTGGGATGGCTACACCTTC.

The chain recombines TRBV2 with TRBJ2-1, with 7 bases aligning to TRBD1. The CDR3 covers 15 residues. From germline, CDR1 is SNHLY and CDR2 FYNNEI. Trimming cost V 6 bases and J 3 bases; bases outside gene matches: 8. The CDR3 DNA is TGTGCCAGCAGCCCCGGGACAGATTTCTACAATGAGCAGTTCTTC. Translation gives CASSPGTDFYNEQFF.

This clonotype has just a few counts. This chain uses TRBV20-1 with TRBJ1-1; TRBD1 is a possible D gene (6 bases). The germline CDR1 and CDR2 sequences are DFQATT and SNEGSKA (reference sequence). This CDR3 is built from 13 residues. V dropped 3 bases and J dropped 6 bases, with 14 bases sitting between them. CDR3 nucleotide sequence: TGCAGTGCTAGGGTAAACAGGGCTGCTGAAGCTTTCTTT. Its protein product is CSARVNRAAEAFF.

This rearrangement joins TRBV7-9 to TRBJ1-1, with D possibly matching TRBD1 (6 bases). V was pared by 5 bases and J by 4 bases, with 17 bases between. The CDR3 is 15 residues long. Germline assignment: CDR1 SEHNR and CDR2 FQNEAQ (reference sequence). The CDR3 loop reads CASSPPRGGATEAFF. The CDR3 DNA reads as TGTGCCAGCAGCCCCCCGCGCGGGGGGGCCACTGAAGCTTTCTTT.

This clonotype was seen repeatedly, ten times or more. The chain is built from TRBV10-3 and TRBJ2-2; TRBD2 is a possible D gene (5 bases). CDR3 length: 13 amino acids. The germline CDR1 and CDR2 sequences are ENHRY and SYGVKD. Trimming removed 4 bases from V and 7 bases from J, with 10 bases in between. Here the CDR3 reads CAISGTSVGELFF. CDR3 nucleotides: TGTGCCATCAGTGGAACTAGTGTCGGGGAGCTGTTTTTT.